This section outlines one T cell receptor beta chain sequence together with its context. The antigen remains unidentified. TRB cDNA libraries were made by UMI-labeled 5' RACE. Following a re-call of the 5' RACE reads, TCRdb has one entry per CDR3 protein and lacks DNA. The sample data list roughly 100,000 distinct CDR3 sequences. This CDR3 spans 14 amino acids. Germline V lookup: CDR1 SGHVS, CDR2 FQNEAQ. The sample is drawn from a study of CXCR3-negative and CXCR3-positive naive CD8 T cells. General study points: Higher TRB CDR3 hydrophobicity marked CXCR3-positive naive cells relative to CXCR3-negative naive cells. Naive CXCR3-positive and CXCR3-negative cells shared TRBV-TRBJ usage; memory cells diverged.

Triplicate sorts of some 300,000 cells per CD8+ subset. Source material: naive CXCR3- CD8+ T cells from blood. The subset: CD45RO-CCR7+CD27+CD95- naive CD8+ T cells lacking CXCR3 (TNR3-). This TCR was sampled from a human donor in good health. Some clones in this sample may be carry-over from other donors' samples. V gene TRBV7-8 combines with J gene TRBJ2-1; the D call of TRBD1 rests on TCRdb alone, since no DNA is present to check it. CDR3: CASSPGRGYNEQFF.